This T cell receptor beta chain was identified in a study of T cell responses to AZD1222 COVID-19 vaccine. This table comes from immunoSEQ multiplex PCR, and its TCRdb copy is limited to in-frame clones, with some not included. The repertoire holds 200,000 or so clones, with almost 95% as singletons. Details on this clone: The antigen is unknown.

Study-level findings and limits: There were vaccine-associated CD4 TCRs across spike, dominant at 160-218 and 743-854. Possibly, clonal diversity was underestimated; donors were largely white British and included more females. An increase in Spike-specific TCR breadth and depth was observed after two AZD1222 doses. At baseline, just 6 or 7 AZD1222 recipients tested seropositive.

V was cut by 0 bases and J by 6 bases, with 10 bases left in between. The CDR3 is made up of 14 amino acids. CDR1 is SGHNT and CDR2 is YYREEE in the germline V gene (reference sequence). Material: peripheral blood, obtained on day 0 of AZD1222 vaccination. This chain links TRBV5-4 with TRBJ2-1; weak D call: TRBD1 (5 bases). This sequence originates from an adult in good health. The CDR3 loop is CASSLVQGPNEQFF. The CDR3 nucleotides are TGTGCCAGCAGCTTGGTGCAGGGCCCCAATGAGCAGTTCTTC.